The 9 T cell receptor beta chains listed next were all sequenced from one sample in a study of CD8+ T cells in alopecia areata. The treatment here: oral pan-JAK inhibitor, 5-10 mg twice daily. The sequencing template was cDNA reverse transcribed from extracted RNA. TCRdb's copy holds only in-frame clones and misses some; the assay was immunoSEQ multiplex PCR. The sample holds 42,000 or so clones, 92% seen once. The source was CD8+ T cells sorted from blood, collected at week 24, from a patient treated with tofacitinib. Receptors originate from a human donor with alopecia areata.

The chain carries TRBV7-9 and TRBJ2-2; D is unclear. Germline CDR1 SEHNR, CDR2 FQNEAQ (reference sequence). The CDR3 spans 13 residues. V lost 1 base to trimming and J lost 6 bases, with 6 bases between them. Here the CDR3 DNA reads TGTGCCAGCAGCTTAGGAAGCTCCGGGGAGCTGTTTTTT. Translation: CASSLGSSGELFF.

The CDR3 DNA reads as TGTGCCAGCAGCTTACCCAATGAAAAACTGTTTTTT. Translation gives CASSLPNEKLFF. J is TRBJ1-4 and V is TRBV7-6; no clear D. The ends were cut back, 2 bases at V and 5 bases at J, with 3 bases in the middle. The CDR3 has 12 amino acids. Germline-derived CDR1 and CDR2 are SGHVS and FNYEAQ.

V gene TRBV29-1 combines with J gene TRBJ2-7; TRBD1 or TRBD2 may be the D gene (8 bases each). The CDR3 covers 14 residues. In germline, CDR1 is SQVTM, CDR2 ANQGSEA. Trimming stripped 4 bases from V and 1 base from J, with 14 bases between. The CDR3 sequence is CSVAGGDRSYEQYF. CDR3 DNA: TGCAGCGTTGCGGGGGGGGACAGGTCCTACGAGCAGTACTTC.

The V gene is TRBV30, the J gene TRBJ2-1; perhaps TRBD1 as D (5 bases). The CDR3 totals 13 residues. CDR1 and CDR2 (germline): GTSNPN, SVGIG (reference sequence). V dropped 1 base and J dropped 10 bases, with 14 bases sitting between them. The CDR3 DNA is TGTGCCTGGAGTGACGGCCAGGGAAACGAGCAGTTCTTC. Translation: CAWSDGQGNEQFF.

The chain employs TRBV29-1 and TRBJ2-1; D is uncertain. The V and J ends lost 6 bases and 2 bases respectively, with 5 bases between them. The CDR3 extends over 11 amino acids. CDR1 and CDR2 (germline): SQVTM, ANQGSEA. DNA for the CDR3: TGCAGCGTGCCGGCCTACAATGAGCAGTTCTTC. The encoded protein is CSVPAYNEQFF.

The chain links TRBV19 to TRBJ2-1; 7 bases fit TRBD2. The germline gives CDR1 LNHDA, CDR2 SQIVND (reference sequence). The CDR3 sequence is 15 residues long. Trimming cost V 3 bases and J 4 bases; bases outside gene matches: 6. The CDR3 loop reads CASSIGQGGYNEQFF. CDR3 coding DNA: TGTGCCAGTAGTATTGGTCAGGGAGGGTACAATGAGCAGTTCTTC.

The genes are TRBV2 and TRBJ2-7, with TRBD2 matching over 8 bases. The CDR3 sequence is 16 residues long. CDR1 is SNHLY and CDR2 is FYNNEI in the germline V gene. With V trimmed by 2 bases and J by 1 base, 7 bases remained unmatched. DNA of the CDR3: TGTGCCAGCAGTGAAACTAGCGGCCTAATGTCCTACGAGCAGTACTTC. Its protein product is CASSETSGLMSYEQYF.

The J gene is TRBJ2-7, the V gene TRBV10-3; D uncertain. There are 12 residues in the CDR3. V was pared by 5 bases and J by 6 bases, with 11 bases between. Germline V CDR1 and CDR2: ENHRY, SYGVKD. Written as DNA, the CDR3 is TGTGCCATCAGTACGGAAGAACGCGAGCAGTACTTC. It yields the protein CAISTEEREQYF.

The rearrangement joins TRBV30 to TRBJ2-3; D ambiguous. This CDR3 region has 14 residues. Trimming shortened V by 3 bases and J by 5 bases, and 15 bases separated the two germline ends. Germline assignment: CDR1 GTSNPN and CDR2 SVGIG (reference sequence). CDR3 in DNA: TGTGCCTGGAGGGCCCTAGGAGCCGAAGATACGCAGTATTTT. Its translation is CAWRALGAEDTQYF.